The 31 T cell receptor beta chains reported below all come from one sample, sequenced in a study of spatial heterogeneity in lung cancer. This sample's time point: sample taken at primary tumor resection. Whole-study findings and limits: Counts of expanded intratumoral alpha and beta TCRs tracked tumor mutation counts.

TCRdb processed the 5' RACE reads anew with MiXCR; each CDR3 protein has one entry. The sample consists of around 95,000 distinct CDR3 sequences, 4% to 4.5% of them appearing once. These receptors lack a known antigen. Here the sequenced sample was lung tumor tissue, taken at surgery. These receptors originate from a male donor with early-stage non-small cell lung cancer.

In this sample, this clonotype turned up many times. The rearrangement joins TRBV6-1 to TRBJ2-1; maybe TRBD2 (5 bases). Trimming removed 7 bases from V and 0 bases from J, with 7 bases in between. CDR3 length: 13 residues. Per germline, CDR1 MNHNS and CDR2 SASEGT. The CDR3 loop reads CASKAVSYNEQFF. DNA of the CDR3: TGTGCCAGCAAAGCGGTCTCCTACAATGAGCAGTTCTTC.

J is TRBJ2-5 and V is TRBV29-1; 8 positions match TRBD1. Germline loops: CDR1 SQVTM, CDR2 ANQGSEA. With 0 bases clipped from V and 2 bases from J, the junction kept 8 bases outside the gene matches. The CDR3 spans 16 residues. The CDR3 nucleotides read TGCAGCGTTGAAGATCGGGGCAGGGGGCCACAAGAGACCCAGTACTTC. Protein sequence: CSVEDRGRGPQETQYF.

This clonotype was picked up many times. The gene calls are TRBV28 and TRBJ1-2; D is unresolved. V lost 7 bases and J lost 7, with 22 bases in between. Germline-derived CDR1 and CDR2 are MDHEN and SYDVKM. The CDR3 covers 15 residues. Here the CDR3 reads CASNEAAESYFGYTF. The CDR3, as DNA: TGTGCCAGCAACGAAGCGGCAGAGTCCTATTTTGGCTACACCTTC.

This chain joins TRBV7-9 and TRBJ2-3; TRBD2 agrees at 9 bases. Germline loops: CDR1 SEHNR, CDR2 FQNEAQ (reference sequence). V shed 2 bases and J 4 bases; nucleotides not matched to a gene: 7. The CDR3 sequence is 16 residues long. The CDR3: CASSLISGSGSDTQYF. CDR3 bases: TGTGCCAGCAGCTTAATTAGCGGGAGTGGATCAGATACGCAGTATTTT.

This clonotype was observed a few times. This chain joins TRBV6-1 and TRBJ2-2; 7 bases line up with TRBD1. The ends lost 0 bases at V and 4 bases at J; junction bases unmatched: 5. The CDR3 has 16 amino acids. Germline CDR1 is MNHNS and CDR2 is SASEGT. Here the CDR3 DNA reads TGTGCCAGCAGTGAAGCTACCGGGACAGTCACCGGGGAGCTGTTTTTT. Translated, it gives CASSEATGTVTGELFF.

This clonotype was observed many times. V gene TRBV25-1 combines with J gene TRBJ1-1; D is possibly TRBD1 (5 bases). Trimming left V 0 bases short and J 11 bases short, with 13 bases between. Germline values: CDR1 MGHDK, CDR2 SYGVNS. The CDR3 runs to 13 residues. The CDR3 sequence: CASSEYRSGTAFF. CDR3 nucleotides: TGTGCCAGCAGTGAATATAGGTCAGGGACGGCTTTCTTT.

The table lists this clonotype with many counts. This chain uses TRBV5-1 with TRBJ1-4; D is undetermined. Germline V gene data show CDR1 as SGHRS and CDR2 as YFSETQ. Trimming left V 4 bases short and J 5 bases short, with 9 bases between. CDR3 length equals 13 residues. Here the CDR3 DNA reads TGCGCCAGCAGCCGCCGATGGAATGAAAAACTGTTTTTT. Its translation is CASSRRWNEKLFF. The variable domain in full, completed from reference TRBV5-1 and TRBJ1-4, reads KAGVTQTPRYLIKTRGQQVTLSCSPISGHRSVSWYQQTPGQGLQFLFEYFSETQRNKGNFPGRFSGRQFSNSRSEMNVSTLELGDSALYLCASSRRWNEKLFFGSGTQLSVL.

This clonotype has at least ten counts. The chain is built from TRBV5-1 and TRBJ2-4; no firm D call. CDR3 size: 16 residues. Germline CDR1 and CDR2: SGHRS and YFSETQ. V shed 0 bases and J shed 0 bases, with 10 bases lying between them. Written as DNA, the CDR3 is TGCGCCAGCAGCTTGGCACAGCCGCTAGCCAAAAACATTCAGTACTTC. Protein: CASSLAQPLAKNIQYF.

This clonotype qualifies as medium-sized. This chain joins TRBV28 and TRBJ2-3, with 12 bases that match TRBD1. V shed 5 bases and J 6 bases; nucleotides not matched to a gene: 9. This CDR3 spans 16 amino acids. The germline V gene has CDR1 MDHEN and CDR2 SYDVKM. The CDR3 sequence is CASSPMGQGATDTQYF. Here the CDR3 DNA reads TGTGCCAGCAGTCCAATGGGACAGGGGGCGACGGATACGCAGTATTTT.

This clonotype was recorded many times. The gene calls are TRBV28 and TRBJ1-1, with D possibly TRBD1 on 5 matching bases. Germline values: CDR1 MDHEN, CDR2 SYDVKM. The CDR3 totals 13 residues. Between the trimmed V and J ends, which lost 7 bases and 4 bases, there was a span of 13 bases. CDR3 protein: CASTLGGATEAFF. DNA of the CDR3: TGTGCCAGCACCCTGGGGGGTGCCACTGAAGCTTTCTTT.

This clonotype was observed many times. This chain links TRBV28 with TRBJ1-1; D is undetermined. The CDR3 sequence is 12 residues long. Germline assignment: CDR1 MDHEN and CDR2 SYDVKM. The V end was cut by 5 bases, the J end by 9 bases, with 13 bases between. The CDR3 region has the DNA TGTGCCAGCAGTCAATCTGGCGGAAAAGCTTTCTTT. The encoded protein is CASSQSGGKAFF. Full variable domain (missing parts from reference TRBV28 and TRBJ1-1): DVKVTQSSRYLVKRTGEKVFLECVQDMDHENMFWYRQDPGLGLRLIYFSYDVKMKEKGDIPEGYSVSREKKERFSLILESASTNQTSMYLCASSQSGGKAFFGQGTRLTVV.

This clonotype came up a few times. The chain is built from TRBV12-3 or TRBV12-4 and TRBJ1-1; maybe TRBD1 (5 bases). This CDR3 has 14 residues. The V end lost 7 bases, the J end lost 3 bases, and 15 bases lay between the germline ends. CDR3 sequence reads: CASIIPGIYTEAFF. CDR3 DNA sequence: TGTGCCAGCATTATACCAGGGATTTACACTGAAGCTTTCTTT.

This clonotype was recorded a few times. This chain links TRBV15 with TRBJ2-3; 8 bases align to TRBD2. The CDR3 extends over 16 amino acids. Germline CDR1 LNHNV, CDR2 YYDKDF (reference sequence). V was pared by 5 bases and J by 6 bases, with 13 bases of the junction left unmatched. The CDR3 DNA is TGTGCCACCAGCCCCCGACTAGCGCCCGAAAGGGATACGCAGTATTTT. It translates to CATSPRLAPERDTQYF.

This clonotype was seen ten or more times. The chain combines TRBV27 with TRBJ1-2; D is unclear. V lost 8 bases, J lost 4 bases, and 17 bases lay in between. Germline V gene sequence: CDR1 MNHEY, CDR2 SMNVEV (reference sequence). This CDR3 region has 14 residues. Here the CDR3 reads CASRPLGRSYGYTF. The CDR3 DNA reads TGTGCCAGCCGCCCTTTGGGCAGAAGCTATGGCTACACCTTC.

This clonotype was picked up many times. The CDR3 loop reads CASSLGTQVIRLHF. CDR3 sequence (DNA): TGCGCCAGCAGCTTGGGAACCCAGGTTATCCGCCTCCACTTT. The chain links TRBV5-1 to TRBJ1-6; D unresolved. Between the trimmed V and J ends, which lost 0 bases and 15 bases, there was a span of 16 bases. The CDR3 runs to 14 residues. CDR1 and CDR2 (germline): SGHRS, YFSETQ.

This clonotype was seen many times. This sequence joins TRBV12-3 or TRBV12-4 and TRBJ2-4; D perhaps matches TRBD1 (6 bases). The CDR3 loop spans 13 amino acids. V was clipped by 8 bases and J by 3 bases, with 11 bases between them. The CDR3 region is CASGLDSKNIQYF. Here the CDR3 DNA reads TGTGCCAGCGGATTGGACAGCAAAAACATTCAGTACTTC.

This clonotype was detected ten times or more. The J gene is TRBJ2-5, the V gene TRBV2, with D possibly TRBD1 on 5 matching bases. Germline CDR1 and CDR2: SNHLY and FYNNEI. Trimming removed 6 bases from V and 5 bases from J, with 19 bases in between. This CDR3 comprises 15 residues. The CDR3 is CASRLMLARQETQYF. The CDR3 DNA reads TGTGCCAGCAGACTGATGCTGGCCCGACAGGAGACCCAGTACTTC.

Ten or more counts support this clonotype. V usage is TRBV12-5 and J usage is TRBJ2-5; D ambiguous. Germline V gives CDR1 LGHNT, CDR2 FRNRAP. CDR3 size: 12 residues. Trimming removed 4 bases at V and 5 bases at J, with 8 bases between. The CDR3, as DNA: TGTGCTAGTGGTTCGGACGGGGAGACCCAGTACTTC. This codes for CASGSDGETQYF.

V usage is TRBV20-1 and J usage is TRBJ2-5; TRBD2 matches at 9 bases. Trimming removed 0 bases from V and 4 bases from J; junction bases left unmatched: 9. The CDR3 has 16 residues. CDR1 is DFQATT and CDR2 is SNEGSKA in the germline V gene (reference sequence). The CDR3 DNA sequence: TGCAGTGCTAGAGATCAGGGCGGGAGGGTCCCAGAGACCCAGTACTTC. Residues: CSARDQGGRVPETQYF.

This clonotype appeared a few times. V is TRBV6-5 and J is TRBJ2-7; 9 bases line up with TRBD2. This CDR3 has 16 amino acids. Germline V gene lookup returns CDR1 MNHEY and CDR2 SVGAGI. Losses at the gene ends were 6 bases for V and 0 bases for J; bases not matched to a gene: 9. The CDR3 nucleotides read TGTGCCAGCAGGACGGGATTTAGCGGGAGCTCCTACGAGCAGTACTTC. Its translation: CASRTGFSGSSYEQYF.

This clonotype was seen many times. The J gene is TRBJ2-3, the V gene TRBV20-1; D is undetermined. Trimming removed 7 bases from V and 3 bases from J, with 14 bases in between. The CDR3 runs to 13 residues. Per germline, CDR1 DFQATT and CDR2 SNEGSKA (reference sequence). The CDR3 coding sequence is TGCAGTGTGGGCAGCCAGATAACAGATACGCAGTATTTT. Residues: CSVGSQITDTQYF.

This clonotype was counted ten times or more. The CDR3, as DNA: TGTGCCAGCAGTTTTCCGCTCTACGAGCAGTACTTC. Its protein product is CASSFPLYEQYF. The genes are TRBV28 and TRBJ2-7; D is uncertain. CDR1 is MDHEN, CDR2 SYDVKM, per germline. CDR3 length: 12 residues. Trimming stripped 3 bases from V and 3 bases from J, with 6 bases between.

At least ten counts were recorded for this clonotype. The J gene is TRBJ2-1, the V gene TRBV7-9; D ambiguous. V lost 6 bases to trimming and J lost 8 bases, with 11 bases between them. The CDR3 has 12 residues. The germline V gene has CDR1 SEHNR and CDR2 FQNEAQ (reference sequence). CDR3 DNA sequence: TGTGCCAGCAGTAGTTCCTGGGATGAGCAGTTCTTC. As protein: CASSSSWDEQFF.

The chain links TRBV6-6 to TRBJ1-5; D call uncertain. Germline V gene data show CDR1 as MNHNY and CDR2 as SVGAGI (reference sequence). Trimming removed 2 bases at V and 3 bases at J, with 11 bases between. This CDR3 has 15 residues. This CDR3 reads CASSYGDTLNQPQHF. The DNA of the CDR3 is TGTGCCAGCAGTTACGGAGACACGCTCAATCAGCCCCAGCATTTT.

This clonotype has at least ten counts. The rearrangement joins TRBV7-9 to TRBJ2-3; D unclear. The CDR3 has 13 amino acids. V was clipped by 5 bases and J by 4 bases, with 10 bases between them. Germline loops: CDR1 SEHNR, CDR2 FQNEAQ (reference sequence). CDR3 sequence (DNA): TGTGCCAGCAGCCACCCTAGGGCAGATACGCAGTATTTT. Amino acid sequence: CASSHPRADTQYF. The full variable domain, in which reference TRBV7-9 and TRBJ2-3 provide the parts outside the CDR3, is DTGVSQNPRHKITKRGQNVTFRCDPISEHNRLYWYRQTLGQGPEFLTYFQNEAQLEKSRLLSDRFSAERPKGSFSTLEIQRTEQGDSAMYLCASSHPRADTQYFGPGTRLTVL.

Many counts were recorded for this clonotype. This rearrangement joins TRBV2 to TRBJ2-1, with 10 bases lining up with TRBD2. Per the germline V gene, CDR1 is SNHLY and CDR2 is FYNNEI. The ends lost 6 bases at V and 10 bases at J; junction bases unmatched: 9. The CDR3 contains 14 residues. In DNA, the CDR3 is TGTGCCAGCAGCTTTAGCGGGAGGTGGTACGAGCAGTTCTTC. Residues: CASSFSGRWYEQFF.

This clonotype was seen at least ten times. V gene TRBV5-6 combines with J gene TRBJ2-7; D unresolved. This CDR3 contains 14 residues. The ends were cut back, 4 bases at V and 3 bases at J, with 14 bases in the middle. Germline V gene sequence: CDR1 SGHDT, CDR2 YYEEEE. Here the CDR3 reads CASSPRAGDYEQYF. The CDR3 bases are TGTGCCAGCAGCCCGCGAGCTGGGGACTACGAGCAGTACTTC.

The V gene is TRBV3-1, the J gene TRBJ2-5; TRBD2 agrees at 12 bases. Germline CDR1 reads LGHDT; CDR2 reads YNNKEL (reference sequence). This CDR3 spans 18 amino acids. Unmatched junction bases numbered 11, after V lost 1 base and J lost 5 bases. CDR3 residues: CASSQGELAGGWGETQYF. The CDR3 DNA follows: TGTGCCAGCAGCCAAGGAGAACTAGCGGGAGGATGGGGGGAGACCCAGTACTTC.

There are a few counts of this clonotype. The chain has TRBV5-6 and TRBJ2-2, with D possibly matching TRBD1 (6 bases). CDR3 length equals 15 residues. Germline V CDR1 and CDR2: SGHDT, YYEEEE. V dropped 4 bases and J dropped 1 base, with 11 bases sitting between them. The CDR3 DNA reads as TGTGCCAGCAGCCCCCGGGACAAGAACACCGGGGAGCTGTTTTTT. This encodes CASSPRDKNTGELFF.

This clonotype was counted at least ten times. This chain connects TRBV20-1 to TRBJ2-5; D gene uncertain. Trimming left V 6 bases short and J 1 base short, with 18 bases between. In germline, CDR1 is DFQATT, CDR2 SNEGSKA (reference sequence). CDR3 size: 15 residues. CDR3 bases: TGCAGTGCAAGACGGGTGGCGGAGCTCCAAGAGACCCAGTACTTC. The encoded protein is CSARRVAELQETQYF.

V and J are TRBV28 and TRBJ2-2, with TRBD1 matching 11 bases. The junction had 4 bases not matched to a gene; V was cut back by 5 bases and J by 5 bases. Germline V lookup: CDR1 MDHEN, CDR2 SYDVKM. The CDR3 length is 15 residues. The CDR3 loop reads CASSGQGARTGELFF. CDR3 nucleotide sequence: TGTGCCAGCAGTGGACAGGGGGCTAGGACCGGGGAGCTGTTTTTT.